The 5 T cell receptor beta chains below were found in one sample sequenced in a study of cytomegalovirus exposure and HLA in healthy donors. The method was immunoSEQ multiplex PCR; TCRdb's version includes in-frame clones alone and lacks a portion of them. The sample lists 150,000 to 200,000 clones; approximately 85% were seen once. The specimen sequenced was PBMCs. The receptors originated from a woman aged 18-29 years in good health and CMV-seronegative.

This clone was detected ten times or more. The rearrangement links TRBV7-2 to TRBJ1-1, with a possible D match to TRBD1 (5 bases). Trimming removed 11 bases from V and 7 bases from J, with 14 bases in between. CDR1 is SGHTA and CDR2 is FQGNSA in the germline V gene. CDR3 length: 11 amino acids. The CDR3 DNA reads as TGTGCCTCATCGGGGGGTAGTGAAGCTTTCTTT. Residues: CASSGGSEAFF.

V is TRBV6-5 and J is TRBJ2-7; TRBD1 aligns across 7 bases. V lost 5 bases and J lost 1; bases outside the gene matches: 5. CDR1 and CDR2 from the germline V gene are MNHEY and SVGAGI. The CDR3 spans 14 residues. CDR3 DNA: TGTGCCAGCAGTACTCAACAGGGGTCCTACGAGCAGTACTTC. This translates into CASSTQQGSYEQYF.

The chain recombines TRBV6-1 with TRBJ2-7, with TRBD2 as a possible D gene (5 bases). V was clipped by 11 bases and J by 0 bases, with 17 bases between them. CDR1 and CDR2 from the germline V gene are MNHNS and SASEGT. The CDR3 is 14 amino acids. CDR3 coding DNA: TGTGCCCTCCGCCGGGGTAGCGACTCCTACGAGCAGTACTTC. As protein: CALRRGSDSYEQYF.

The chain joins TRBV5-1 to TRBJ1-5; D possibly corresponds to TRBD1 (5 bases). The V end was cut by 0 bases, the J end by 7 bases, with 14 bases between. The CDR3 is made up of 15 amino acids. In germline, CDR1 is SGHRS, CDR2 YFSETQ. This chain's CDR3 is CASSLEGSGGQPQHF. CDR3 nucleotides: TGCGCCAGCAGCTTGGAGGGGTCCGGGGGGCAGCCCCAGCATTTT. Filled out from reference TRBV5-1 and TRBJ1-5, the complete variable domain reads KAGVTQTPRYLIKTRGQQVTLSCSPISGHRSVSWYQQTPGQGLQFLFEYFSETQRNKGNFPGRFSGRQFSNSRSEMNVSTLELGDSALYLCASSLEGSGGQPQHFGDGTRLSIL.

V is TRBV4-2 and J is TRBJ2-5; 8 bases line up with TRBD1. Germline V gene sequence: CDR1 LGHNA, CDR2 YNFKEQ. J gave up 2 bases and V 1 base, and 6 bases lay outside the gene matches. The CDR3 has 16 amino acids. This CDR3 is CASSQVTGGWQETQYF. In DNA, the CDR3 is TGTGCCAGCAGCCAAGTTACAGGGGGATGGCAAGAGACCCAGTACTTC.